The 14 T cell receptor beta chains below come from one sample, sequenced in a study of human T cells and chemical hapten exposure. This sample's time point: healthy volunteer bleed at 6 weeks. The starting material, unfractionated whole blood, was used for total RNA extraction. TCRdb itself ran the RACE reads through MiXCR, one entry per CDR3 protein. This sample carries 70,000 to 95,000 distinct CDR3 sequences, around 9.4% of them seen once, and the ten largest clones take 1.7%. Source material: whole blood. The receptors stem from a female donor in good health. Some clones in this sample may be carry-over from other donors' samples.

This clonotype was seen ten or more times. The chain has TRBV20-1 and TRBJ1-4; D may be TRBD1 (5 bases). With 0 bases removed from V and 7 bases from J, the gap between germline ends came to 15 bases. CDR3 length: 15 amino acids. The germline V gene has CDR1 DFQATT and CDR2 SNEGSKA (reference sequence). CDR3 protein: CSARDGGGGIEKLFF. CDR3 coding DNA: TGCAGTGCTAGAGATGGTGGGGGAGGCATTGAAAAACTGTTTTTT.

Ten or more counts support this clonotype. This chain connects TRBV6-5 to TRBJ2-3, with TRBD1 matching 7 bases. Unmatched junction bases numbered 14, after V lost 5 bases and J lost 3 bases. Germline loops: CDR1 MNHEY, CDR2 SVGAGI. This CDR3 region has 17 residues. Here the CDR3 reads CASSDDRDNLFTDTQYF. CDR3 sequence (DNA): TGTGCCAGCAGTGACGACAGGGACAACCTGTTTACAGATACGCAGTATTTT.

This clonotype was seen a handful of times. CDR3 in amino acids: CSARETRTDTQYF. CDR3 nucleotides: TGCAGTGCTAGAGAGACCCGCACAGATACGCAGTATTTT. The V and J genes are TRBV20-1 and TRBJ2-3, with D hard to call. V dropped 0 bases and J dropped 1 base, with 5 bases sitting between them. The CDR3 covers 13 residues. Germline V gene sequence: CDR1 DFQATT, CDR2 SNEGSKA (reference sequence).

This clonotype has at least ten counts. The chain has TRBV12-3 or TRBV12-4 and TRBJ2-3; D is perhaps TRBD1 or TRBD2 (5 bases each). The CDR3 is made up of 13 amino acids. The V end was cut by 5 bases, the J end by 2 bases, with 8 bases between. The CDR3 region is CASSPGTTDTQYF. The CDR3 nucleotides are TGTGCCAGCAGTCCGGGGACCACAGATACGCAGTATTTT.

In its sample, this clonotype was seen many times. The chain recombines TRBV12-5 with TRBJ2-1; D possibly corresponds to TRBD1 (5 bases). The CDR3 extends over 14 amino acids. CDR1 and CDR2 from the germline V gene are LGHNT and FRNRAP. Trimming cost V 5 bases and J 9 bases, with 17 bases left between them. CDR3 nucleotides: TGTGCTAGTGGTGCAAAGGGGTCACACGCTGAGCAGTTCTTC. As protein: CASGAKGSHAEQFF.

This chain connects TRBV5-4 to TRBJ2-1; the D gene is possibly TRBD2 (5 bases). Germline CDR1 SGHNT, CDR2 YYREEE (reference sequence). Trimming removed 0 bases at V and 6 bases at J, with 16 bases between. CDR3 length: 16 amino acids. For the CDR3, the DNA is TGTGCCAGCAGCTTGGCCGAACGAGGGAGTTTCAATGAGCAGTTCTTC. It translates to CASSLAERGSFNEQFF.

A few counts support this clonotype. V gene TRBV7-9 combines with J gene TRBJ1-5, with D possibly TRBD1 on 5 matching bases. CDR1 is SEHNR, CDR2 FQNEAQ, per germline (reference sequence). CDR3 length: 16 amino acids. V dropped 1 base and J dropped 3 bases, with 13 bases sitting between them. For the CDR3, the DNA is TGTGCCAGCAGCTTAGGCGGGACGGACCTCAATCAGCCCCAGCATTTT. The encoded protein is CASSLGGTDLNQPQHF.

The chain couples TRBV12-3 or TRBV12-4 to TRBJ1-5, with D unresolved. V was shortened by 4 bases and J by 4 bases, with 11 bases between the two germline ends. The CDR3 covers 14 residues. The CDR3 DNA is TGTGCCAGCAGTTCAAGATTTGGGAATCAGCCCCAGCATTTT. This gives the protein CASSSRFGNQPQHF.

This clonotype was recorded a few times. The V and J genes are TRBV27 and TRBJ2-3, with no clear D. Deletions cut 2 bases from V and 2 bases from J, with 11 bases between. Germline CDR1 MNHEY, CDR2 SMNVEV (reference sequence). The CDR3 runs 15 residues. The CDR3 DNA reads as TGTGCCAGCAGTTTAGGTTTAAGCCTCACAGATACGCAGTATTTT. It specifies CASSLGLSLTDTQYF.

This clonotype was detected only a few times. The rearrangement links TRBV3-1 to TRBJ1-5; D perhaps matches TRBD1 (5 bases). The CDR3 is 18 amino acids. Trimming left V 1 base short and J 3 bases short, with 19 bases between. Germline V lookup: CDR1 LGHDT, CDR2 YNNKEL (reference sequence). The CDR3 protein is CASSQVGVGGAINQPQHF. CDR3 DNA: TGTGCCAGCAGCCAAGTGGGCGTAGGAGGGGCCATCAATCAGCCCCAGCATTTT.

This clonotype was detected many times. The chain is built from TRBV9 and TRBJ1-2, with unresolved D. The CDR3 is 15 residues long. Trimming stripped 4 bases from V and 1 base from J, with 14 bases between. Looked up from germline, CDR1 is SGDLS and CDR2 is YYNGEE. The CDR3 protein is CASSKNQRSNYGYTF. The CDR3 DNA reads TGTGCCAGCAGCAAAAATCAGAGGAGTAACTATGGCTACACCTTC. Filled out from reference TRBV9 and TRBJ1-2, the complete variable domain reads DSGVTQTPKHLITATGQRVTLRCSPRSGDLSVYWYQQSLDQGLQFLIQYYNGEERAKGNILERFSAQQFPDLHSELNLSSLELGDSALYFCASSKNQRSNYGYTFGSGTRLTVV.

In this sample, this clonotype turned up many times. The chain is built from TRBV29-1 and TRBJ1-1; possible D gene TRBD1, 5 bases. V was cut by 4 bases and J by 5 bases, with 20 bases left in between. Germline CDR1 and CDR2: SQVTM and ANQGSEA. This CDR3 has 15 residues. The CDR3 nucleotides read TGCAGCGTTGCTGGGTCCAGGGTAAGGAGTACTGAAGCTTTCTTT. It specifies CSVAGSRVRSTEAFF.

This clonotype was seen a handful of times. The V call is TRBV3-1, the J call TRBJ2-5; D is ambiguous. CDR1 is LGHDT, CDR2 YNNKEL, per germline (reference sequence). The CDR3 covers 14 residues. The V and J ends lost 1 base and 3 bases respectively, with 9 bases between them. The CDR3, as DNA: TGTGCCAGCAGCCAAGGATACGGTAAAGAGACCCAGTACTTC. Translated, it gives CASSQGYGKETQYF.

There are many counts of this clonotype. The V gene is TRBV20-1, the J gene TRBJ2-3; D remains ambiguous. The CDR3 runs 14 residues. The germline CDR1 and CDR2 sequences are DFQATT and SNEGSKA (reference sequence). V lost 5 bases and J lost 4, with 16 bases in between. For the CDR3, the DNA is TGCAGTGCTCCAGGACGCAGGCGCGCAGATACGCAGTATTTT. Translating gives CSAPGRRRADTQYF.